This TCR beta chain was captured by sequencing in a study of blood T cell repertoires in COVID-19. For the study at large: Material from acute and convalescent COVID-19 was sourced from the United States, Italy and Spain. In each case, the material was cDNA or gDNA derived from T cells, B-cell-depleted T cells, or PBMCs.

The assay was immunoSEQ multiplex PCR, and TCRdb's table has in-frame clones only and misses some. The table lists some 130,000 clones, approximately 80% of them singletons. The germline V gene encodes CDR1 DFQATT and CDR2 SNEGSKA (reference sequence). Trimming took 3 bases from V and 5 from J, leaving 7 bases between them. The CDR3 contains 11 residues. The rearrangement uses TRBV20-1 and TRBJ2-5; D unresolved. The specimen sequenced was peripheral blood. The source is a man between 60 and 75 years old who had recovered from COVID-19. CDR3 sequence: CSARPAETQYF. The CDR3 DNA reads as TGCAGTGCTAGGCCTGCGGAGACCCAGTACTTC.